A selection of T cell receptor beta chains follows, all from one sample in a study of cytomegalovirus exposure and HLA in healthy donors. TCRdb keeps only in-frame clones here, not all; method: immunoSEQ multiplex PCR. The sample gives around 100,000 clones, 60% to 80% of which show up once; 5% to 6% is in the top ten. The specimen sequenced was PBMCs. These receptors were obtained from a woman between 25 and 40 years old in good health and CMV-seropositive. CDR3s include the opening cysteine and the closing phenylalanine or tryptophan. The D gene is left open where the match is weak. Size is omitted from some rows. Given values are once, few, many or a class for expanded clones.

v_call: TRBV29-1; j_call: TRBJ2-3; d_call: -; clone_size: -; cdr3_aa: CSVAWQDTQYF
v_call: TRBV5-1; j_call: TRBJ1-1; d_call: -; clone_size: -; cdr3_aa: CASSLGGAHTEAFF
v_call: TRBV7-8; j_call: TRBJ2-7; d_call: -; clone_size: -; cdr3_aa: CASSFSEGSYEQYF
v_call: TRBV7-6; j_call: TRBJ2-7; d_call: -; clone_size: -; cdr3_aa: CASSLDTSYEQYF
v_call: TRBV5-1; j_call: TRBJ2-3; d_call: -; clone_size: -; cdr3_aa: CASSPGVAVSTDTQYF
v_call: TRBV5-6; j_call: TRBJ2-2; d_call: TRBD1; clone_size: -; cdr3_aa: CASSLGQGGTGELFF
v_call: TRBV15; j_call: TRBJ1-2; d_call: TRBD1; clone_size: -; cdr3_aa: CATSRFTGGTNYGYTF
v_call: TRBV15; j_call: TRBJ1-4; d_call: TRBD1; clone_size: few; cdr3_aa: CATSRGGLGQGGEKLFF
v_call: TRBV25-1; j_call: TRBJ1-4; d_call: -; clone_size: -; cdr3_aa: CASGGVDSYEKLFF
v_call: TRBV18; j_call: TRBJ1-1; d_call: TRBD1; clone_size: few; cdr3_aa: CASSTGGGFTEAFF
v_call: TRBV13; j_call: TRBJ2-1; d_call: TRBD1; clone_size: -; cdr3_aa: CATGQGIHEQFF
v_call: TRBV5-4; j_call: TRBJ1-3; d_call: -; clone_size: -; cdr3_aa: CASSFDSSSGNTIYF
v_call: TRBV10-3; j_call: TRBJ1-3; d_call: -; clone_size: -; cdr3_aa: CAISDSRLGSGNTIYF
v_call: TRBV11-2; j_call: TRBJ1-1; d_call: TRBD1; clone_size: many; cdr3_aa: CASSLDSGGTEAFF
v_call: TRBV18; j_call: TRBJ2-5; d_call: -; clone_size: -; cdr3_aa: CASSPDIQETQYF
v_call: TRBV11-2; j_call: TRBJ2-5; d_call: TRBD2; clone_size: -; cdr3_aa: CASSLWPSGVETQYF
v_call: TRBV9; j_call: TRBJ2-5; d_call: TRBD1; clone_size: few; cdr3_aa: CASSVGPGGSRETQYF
v_call: TRBV30; j_call: TRBJ1-3; d_call: -; clone_size: -; cdr3_aa: CAWCPDSGNTIYF
v_call: TRBV27; j_call: TRBJ2-1; d_call: TRBD2; clone_size: -; cdr3_aa: CASRLLAGGPSEQFF
v_call: TRBV11-3; j_call: TRBJ2-5; d_call: TRBD1; clone_size: few; cdr3_aa: CASSLLTGDRETQYF
v_call: TRBV6-5; j_call: TRBJ2-3; d_call: TRBD2; clone_size: -; cdr3_aa: CASSYERGVTDTQYF
v_call: TRBV7-2; j_call: TRBJ2-5; d_call: TRBD1; clone_size: -; cdr3_aa: CASSLGDRDWKGQYF
v_call: TRBV10-3; j_call: TRBJ2-6; d_call: -; clone_size: -; cdr3_aa: CAISGQGRGANVLTF
v_call: TRBV6-6; j_call: TRBJ1-2; d_call: TRBD1; clone_size: -; cdr3_aa: CASSYPGQAYGYTF
v_call: TRBV10-3; j_call: TRBJ2-3; d_call: TRBD2; clone_size: -; cdr3_aa: CAIAGGSTDTQYF
v_call: TRBV19; j_call: TRBJ1-4; d_call: -; clone_size: -; cdr3_aa: CASSISGKFGEKLFF
v_call: TRBV7-8; j_call: TRBJ1-4; d_call: -; clone_size: -; cdr3_aa: CASSLNAAGLNEKLFF
v_call: TRBV11-3; j_call: TRBJ2-5; d_call: TRBD1; clone_size: -; cdr3_aa: CASSSTGYQETQYF
v_call: TRBV4-2; j_call: TRBJ2-3; d_call: TRBD2; clone_size: -; cdr3_aa: CASSQGRLAGSSTDTQYF
v_call: TRBV28; j_call: TRBJ1-1; d_call: -; clone_size: -; cdr3_aa: CASSRPGFRAFF
v_call: TRBV5-1; j_call: TRBJ2-7; d_call: TRBD1; clone_size: -; cdr3_aa: CASKPDRLAYEQYF
v_call: TRBV13; j_call: TRBJ1-3; d_call: -; clone_size: -; cdr3_aa: CASRGGPGNTIYF
v_call: TRBV9; j_call: TRBJ2-7; d_call: -; clone_size: few; cdr3_aa: CASRVSDYEQYF
v_call: TRBV9; j_call: TRBJ1-1; d_call: -; clone_size: -; cdr3_aa: CASSVAGNTEAFF
v_call: TRBV19; j_call: TRBJ1-4; d_call: -; clone_size: -; cdr3_aa: CAAGVISTNEKLFF
v_call: TRBV18; j_call: TRBJ1-2; d_call: -; clone_size: -; cdr3_aa: CASSPGQANYGYTF
v_call: TRBV6-5; j_call: TRBJ2-7; d_call: TRBD2; clone_size: -; cdr3_aa: CASSLGTTGSYEQYF
v_call: TRBV9; j_call: TRBJ1-1; d_call: -; clone_size: -; cdr3_aa: CASSVGMNTEAFF
v_call: TRBV27; j_call: TRBJ2-4; d_call: TRBD1; clone_size: -; cdr3_aa: CASSPGTGGAGAAKNIQYF
v_call: TRBV30; j_call: TRBJ2-7; d_call: -; clone_size: -; cdr3_aa: CAWRGGPLGEQYF
v_call: TRBV9; j_call: TRBJ2-5; d_call: TRBD2; clone_size: -; cdr3_aa: CASSARLAGGETQYF
v_call: TRBV10-3; j_call: TRBJ2-7; d_call: TRBD1; clone_size: -; cdr3_aa: CAISGTGGHEQYF
v_call: TRBV2; j_call: TRBJ1-1; d_call: -; clone_size: -; cdr3_aa: CASTGGFSWTDSTEAFF
v_call: TRBV25-1; j_call: TRBJ2-5; d_call: TRBD2; clone_size: -; cdr3_aa: CASSDGRGGGETQYF
v_call: TRBV5-6; j_call: TRBJ2-1; d_call: TRBD2; clone_size: few; cdr3_aa: CASSLKTSRSYNEQFF
v_call: TRBV14; j_call: TRBJ2-5; d_call: TRBD1; clone_size: -; cdr3_aa: CASSSQQGHHPQETQYF
v_call: TRBV4-1; j_call: TRBJ1-3; d_call: TRBD1; clone_size: -; cdr3_aa: CASSQPLGGTDIYF
v_call: TRBV19; j_call: TRBJ1-5; d_call: TRBD1; clone_size: -; cdr3_aa: CASTVQGARSSNQPQHF
v_call: TRBV19; j_call: TRBJ1-2; d_call: TRBD1; clone_size: few; cdr3_aa: CASGRDRNYGYTF
v_call: TRBV10-3; j_call: TRBJ2-2; d_call: -; clone_size: -; cdr3_aa: CAISSTDTNTGELFF
v_call: TRBV27; j_call: TRBJ2-1; d_call: TRBD2; clone_size: -; cdr3_aa: CASSLTAGPYNEQFF
v_call: TRBV11-2; j_call: TRBJ1-2; d_call: -; clone_size: -; cdr3_aa: CASSFGGGGYTF
v_call: TRBV30; j_call: TRBJ1-4; d_call: -; clone_size: -; cdr3_aa: CAWSTSSRQIINEKLFF
v_call: TRBV6-6; j_call: TRBJ1-1; d_call: TRBD1; clone_size: few; cdr3_aa: CASSPGTENTEAFF
v_call: TRBV10-3; j_call: -; d_call: TRBD1; clone_size: -; cdr3_aa: CAISGSRDSSYEQYF
v_call: TRBV9; j_call: TRBJ1-4; d_call: -; clone_size: -; cdr3_aa: CASSTSVGAGEKLFF
v_call: TRBV9; j_call: TRBJ1-2; d_call: -; clone_size: -; cdr3_aa: CASSSGVGYTF
v_call: TRBV19; j_call: TRBJ1-1; d_call: -; clone_size: few; cdr3_aa: CASSIRGTEAFF
v_call: TRBV20-1; j_call: TRBJ2-5; d_call: -; clone_size: -; cdr3_aa: CSAVQGETQYF
v_call: TRBV29-1; j_call: TRBJ1-1; d_call: -; clone_size: -; cdr3_aa: CSAAAGTNTEAFF